This TCR beta chain was recovered during a study of beta chain features in type 1 diabetes (dated by TCRdb to between 2018 and 2020). With respect to the entire study: Patients and healthy donors did not differ in mean age, gender distribution, total cell number or subset yield. The study compared the TCRB repertoires of sorted circulating CD4+ T cell subsets in recently diagnosed type 1 diabetes patients with those in matched healthy donors. Across all samples, fewer than 110,000,000 sorted cells were examined, and cell number per subset correlated strongly with RNA yield. Regulatory and stem cell-like memory subsets were isolated from only 8 patients and 8 healthy donors, whereas naive and central memory subsets came from all 30 or so donors. Results the study describes overall, beyond this receptor: Fewer insertions and more nucleotide deletions at VDJ recombination sites were observed in patients with type 1 diabetes, implying thymic rearrangement abnormalities. Type 1 diabetes patients showed a moderate but significant shortening of TCRB CDR3 length in all four CD4+ subsets. Because cDNA rather than genomic DNA was sequenced, highly expressing activated cells could have been over-represented, although no difference in activation and CD3 levels was found between groups. Shorter templates might have been favored by PCR, but patient and control samples were amplified and corrected together, so both groups would have been affected equally by any skew. Because small numbers of individuals were included in the HLA sub-analyses, any influence of HLA type on TCRB rearrangement was left unresolved. Naive, central memory and regulatory TCRB repertoires appeared to be more alike among patients than among healthy donors.

From each donor, a single peripheral blood sample of approximately 110 mL on average was drawn into heparinised tubes. A BD FACSAria II and a panel including CD45RO, CCR7, CD25, CD127, CD95 and CD27 were used to sort naive, central memory, regulatory and stem cell-like memory CD4+ T cells. Every sorted population had a purity above 98%. PBMCs were isolated right away by Lymphoprep density gradient centrifugation and were stained directly, without culture. Samples were stained and sorted in pairs, with one healthy donor and one patient per experiment, so that batch effects were minimized. The entire isolated RNA was reverse transcribed using the High Capacity cDNA Reverse Transcription Kit, and thus expressed TCRB transcripts were sequenced. Deep immunoSEQ sequencing was applied to naive, central memory and regulatory T cell samples, giving an average of around 3.8 million total reads per sample. Sorted cells were lysed in RLT buffer, and RNA was extracted using DNase-treated RNeasy Micro or Mini kits according to cell number. Each cell subset was processed on its own to prevent cross-contamination, while patient and healthy donor samples were processed together. The immunoSEQ multiplex PCR was used to amplify TCRB sequences from cDNA, generating 87-bp fragments that spanned the CDR3 region. Amplicons were sequenced on the Illumina HiSeq platform. As for the original processing: PCR bias was computationally corrected using synthetic template baselines, reads within Hamming distance 2 were collapsed, and singletons that could not be merged were discarded. Reads were aligned against IMGT to assign V, D and J genes, CDR3 length and insertions or deletions at six rearrangement sites. Clonotype counts were normalized to sorted cell number within each subset before computing true diversity and Gini coefficients with the tcR R package. The overlap coefficient, calculated on TCRB nucleotide sequences, was used to quantify repertoire sharing. Out-of-frame TCRB sequences from naive cells were analyzed to stand in for the pre-selection repertoire. Drawn from immuneACCESS, this table holds only the in-frame rearrangements with V and J called that TCRdb kept. Clones are partly lost; checked studies trace under half to an unresolved V gene and leave the rest unexplained. V, J and clone size were drawn from that table, and D and trimming were deduced from the DNA. This sample lists around 240,000 clones; more than 9% were detected once. 0.03% to 0.04% of the sample is held by the ten biggest clonotypes.

A note on this clone: Its antigen remains unidentified. Within one base of it there is no much larger clone, and no base qualities were kept.

The clonotype comes from a young woman in good health. The sample taken for sequencing was naive CD4+ T cells from blood. The cell subset or site tag for this specimen amounts to: true naive CD4+ T cells.

The nucleotide sequence is given as TGTGCCAGCAGGGCCGACAGTCGTTTTGACCCCCAGCATTTT. Its coded protein is CASRADSRFDPQHF. The chain uses TRBV6-5 and TRBJ1-5; TRBD1 is possibly the D segment (5 matching bases). As encoded in the germline V gene, CDR1 is MNHEY while CDR2 is SVGAGI. V and J lose 6 bases and 10 bases, and a span of 19 bases separates them. From cysteine to phenylalanine, the CDR3 is 14 amino acids long. Left in the record is the CDR3 DNA by itself, 42 bases read in frame from the first base.